This TCR beta chain was captured in a study of blood T cell repertoires in COVID-19. Recruited during active infection, patients (from Seattle) were subsequently followed longitudinally. The germline V gene has CDR1 LNHDA and CDR2 SQIVND (reference sequence). CDR3 size: 15 residues. V gave up 6 bases and J gave up 4 bases, with 18 bases separating them. Clones were sequenced by immunoSEQ multiplex PCR, and TCRdb holds only the in-frame ones, with some missing. The top ten hold roughly 10% of the sample, which has around 250,000 clones, approximately 89% seen once. The sample was peripheral blood. The sequence came from a woman between 65 and 79 years old with COVID-19, enrolled during active disease. This chain joins TRBV19 and TRBJ1-1; no definite D call. The CDR3 nucleotides read TGTGCCAGTAGCCCATCGTTACGACTCCTCACTGAAGCTTTCTTT. This translates into CASSPSLRLLTEAFF. The variable domain in full, with the rest retrieved from reference TRBV19 and TRBJ1-1, is DGGITQSPKYLFRKEGQNVTLSCEQNLNHDAMYWYRQDPGQGLRLIYYSQIVNDFQKGDIAEGYSVSREKKESFPLTVTSAQKNPTAFYLCASSPSLRLLTEAFFGQGTRLTVV.